This TCR beta chain was recovered during a study of OX40 agonist ivuxolimab in advanced cancers. Across the study: Partial responses, seen in three patients, involved one hepatocellular carcinoma and two cutaneous melanomas.

About this clone: Its antigen is currently unknown.

The V gene end was trimmed by 4 bases and the J gene end by 4 bases; junction bases not matched to a gene: 10. This CDR3 is built from 16 residues. CDR1 MRHNA and CDR2 SNTAGT come from the germline V gene. Blood specimens came from baseline, cycle 4 day 1, and cycle 7 day 1. The table came from immunoSEQ multiplex PCR; TCRdb's copy has only in-frame clones and leaves some out. Among 36,000 or so clones listed, about three quarters were seen once. Study-level results: Some nonresponders additionally presented with little normalized T-cell clonal expansion.

V gene TRBV6-4 combines with J gene TRBJ1-2; TRBD1 agrees at 9 bases. The sample in question was CD4+ or CD8+ T cells sorted from blood, obtained in a trial of the OX40 agonist ivuxolimab. The source of this sequence is an adult with an advanced solid tumor such as melanoma, head and neck, liver or kidney cancer. The CDR3 region has the DNA TGTGCCAGCAGTGCCACTGGGACAGGGAGATCCTATGGCTACACCTTC. It is translated as CASSATGTGRSYGYTF.